This is a list of T cell receptor beta chains from one sample in a study of blood T cells in healthy people across ages. Using its own MiXCR run on the 5' RACE reads, TCRdb lists one record per CDR3 protein. The sample carries around 650,000 distinct CDR3 sequences, about 30% recorded once. The sample comprised blood. The receptors shown here come from an elderly woman in good health. Both conserved end residues are part of each CDR3. Fields, in order: D gene, J gene, CDR3 length, V gene, clone size, CDR3 protein, CDR3 DNA. D genes are given only for firm matches. The size entry is marked missing in some rows and otherwise reads once, few, many or a size class.

- TRBJ2-2 15 TRBV12-3/TRBV12-4 - CAIPQSVANTGELFF TGTGCCATCCCACAATCGGTAGCGAACACCGGGGAGCTGTTTTTT
- TRBJ2-6 16 TRBV7-7 many CASSKLGHSGANVLTF TGTGCTAGCAGCAAACTTGGCCACTCTGGGGCCAACGTCCTGACTTTC
- TRBJ1-1 16 TRBV7-2 - CASSLKAGTPGREAFF TGTGCTAGCAGCTTAAAGGCCGGGACTCCGGGCAGGGAAGCTTTCTTT
- TRBJ2-7 14 TRBV18 many CASSLNPGPYEQYF TGTGCCAGCTCACTCAACCCTGGCCCCTACGAGCAGTACTTC
TRBD1 TRBJ1-5 15 TRBV7-2 many CASSLTGRRNQPQHF TGTGCCAGCAGCTTGACAGGGAGACGGAATCAGCCCCAGCATTTT
TRBD1 TRBJ2-7 14 TRBV28 many CASRRTGISYEQYF TGTGCCAGCAGGCGGACAGGGATCTCCTACGAGCAGTACTTC
- TRBJ2-7 15 TRBV5-5 many CASSLEPGISYEQYF TGTGCCAGCAGCTTGGAACCGGGGATTTCCTACGAGCAGTACTTC
- TRBJ2-3 13 TRBV18 few CASSPRSGDTQYF TGTGCCAGCTCACCACGCTCTGGAGATACGCAGTATTTT
- TRBJ2-3 12 TRBV29-1 many CSVPTVGDTQYF TGCAGCGTGCCGACGGTAGGCGATACGCAGTATTTT
TRBD1 TRBJ2-2 13 TRBV29-1 many CSVADRGTGELFF TGCAGCGTTGCAGACAGGGGTACCGGGGAGCTGTTTTTT
TRBD2 TRBJ2-2 17 TRBV4-3 few CASSQVAGGAYTGELFF TGCGCCAGCAGCCAAGTTGCCGGGGGGGCCTACACCGGGGAGCTGTTTTTT
- TRBJ2-1 17 TRBV28 many CASSFPPGGSSYNEQFF TGTGCCAGCAGTTTCCCCCCGGGTGGGAGTTCCTACAATGAGCAGTTCTTC
TRBD1 TRBJ1-2 15 TRBV7-3 many CASSSPGQGAKGYTF TGTGCCAGCAGCTCCCCGGGACAGGGGGCGAAGGGCTACACCTTC
TRBD1 TRBJ1-2 14 TRBV12-3/TRBV12-4 few CASSLGHAGGGYTF TGTGCCAGCAGTTTAGGTCACGCAGGGGGTGGCTACACCTTC
TRBD1 TRBJ1-2 13 TRBV3-1 many CASSQTGESGYTF TGTGCCAGCAGCCAGACAGGGGAAAGTGGCTACACCTTC
- TRBJ2-3 12 TRBV18 few CASSEQDETQYF TGTGCCAGCTCGGAACAGGATGAGACGCAGTATTTT
- TRBJ2-3 13 TRBV4-3 many CASSLSTADTQYF TGCGCCAGCAGCCTTTCAACGGCCGATACGCAGTATTTT
- TRBJ1-3 12 TRBV7-2 few CASSPPQDTIYF TGTGCCAGCAGCCCCCCACAGGACACCATATATTTT
- TRBJ1-2 17 TRBV7-2 many CASSLAGTSATNYGYTF TGTGCCAGCAGCTTAGCTGGGACATCCGCAACTAACTATGGCTACACCTTC
TRBD2 TRBJ2-1 17 TRBV9 many CASSVVPGGGAPNEQFF TGTGCCAGCAGCGTAGTTCCCGGCGGGGGGGCCCCCAATGAGCAGTTCTTC
TRBD1 TRBJ1-1 13 TRBV12-3/TRBV12-4 - CASRRRDRASAFF TGTGCCAGCAGACGCCGGGACAGGGCTTCTGCTTTCTTT
- TRBJ1-2 15 TRBV27 many CASKIRTEANYGYTF TGTGCCAGCAAGATAAGGACCGAAGCTAACTATGGCTACACCTTC
- TRBJ2-4 15 TRBV28 many CASSLGGAGDNIQYF TGTGCCAGCAGTTTAGGGGGGGCAGGGGATAACATTCAGTACTTC
- TRBJ2-7 15 TRBV7-2 - CASSLSGTSYNEQYF TGTGCCAGCAGCCTTAGTGGGACCTCCTACAATGAGCAGTACTTC
- TRBJ2-1 15 TRBV7-2 many CASSQSGGSYNEQFF TGTGCCAGCAGCCAAAGCGGTGGCTCCTACAATGAGCAGTTCTTC
- TRBJ2-1 14 TRBV6-5 - CASSHTGLPNEQFF TGTGCCAGCAGTCATACCGGGTTGCCAAATGAGCAGTTCTTC
- TRBJ2-7 12 TRBV7-2 many CASSFDSYEQYF TGTGCCAGCAGCTTTGACAGCTACGAGCAGTACTTC
TRBD1 TRBJ1-6 15 TRBV9 few CASSVVGTGVSPLHF TGTGCCAGCAGCGTAGTCGGGACAGGGGTTTCACCCCTCCACTTT
TRBD1 TRBJ1-1 15 TRBV4-2 many CASSQGDRENTEAFF TGTGCCAGCAGCCAAGGCGACAGGGAGAACACTGAAGCTTTCTTT
TRBD1 TRBJ1-5 15 TRBV7-8 - CASSSGTGRTQHQHF TGTGCCAGCAGCTCCGGGACAGGGAGAACCCAGCACCAGCATTTT
TRBD2 TRBJ2-3 17 TRBV4-1 many CASSQDFAGGATDTQYF TGCGCCAGCAGCCAAGATTTCGCGGGGGGGGCCACAGATACGCAGTATTTT
TRBD2 TRBJ2-1 18 TRBV25-1 few CAGSAWTSGGAFSNEQFF TGTGCCGGCAGTGCCTGGACTAGCGGGGGGGCCTTCTCGAATGAGCAGTTCTTC
TRBD1 TRBJ1-1 15 TRBV12-3/TRBV12-4 many CASSVTGGGGTEAFF TGTGCCAGCAGTGTCACAGGGGGCGGCGGCACTGAAGCTTTCTTT
- TRBJ2-5 13 TRBV9 - CASSPSRRETQYF TGTGCCAGCAGCCCGAGCCGGCGGGAGACCCAGTACTTC
- TRBJ2-7 13 TRBV7-2 many CASSPGPQYEQYF TGTGCCAGCAGCCCCGGTCCACAGTACGAGCAGTACTTC
TRBD1 TRBJ2-3 14 TRBV20-1 many CSASSGTGTDTQYF TGCAGTGCTAGCTCCGGGACAGGGACTGATACGCAGTATTTT
- TRBJ1-5 13 TRBV7-2 - CTTSTGSNQPQHF TGTACCACCTCAACAGGAAGCAATCAGCCCCAGCATTTT
TRBD2 TRBJ2-1 13 TRBV6-6 few CASSLRETNEQFF TGTGCCAGCAGCTTGCGGGAGACCAATGAGCAGTTCTTC
- TRBJ2-3 12 TRBV7-2 many CASSRGWDTQYF TGTGCCAGCAGCCGGGGGTGGGATACGCAGTATTTT
- TRBJ1-6 16 TRBV2 - CASSYQVGGARSPLHF TGTGCCAGCAGCTACCAGGTGGGGGGCGCGCGGTCACCCCTCCACTTT
TRBD2 TRBJ2-3 16 TRBV11-2 many CASSSGLAGTKDTQYF TGTGCCAGCAGCTCCGGACTAGCGGGGACGAAAGATACGCAGTATTTT
TRBD2 TRBJ2-1 15 TRBV11-3 many CASSQRGSSYNEQFF TGTGCCAGCAGTCAGCGGGGTAGCTCCTACAATGAGCAGTTCTTC
- TRBJ1-5 15 TRBV6-2/TRBV6-3 - CASSRDVEGNQPQHF TGTGCCAGCAGCCGGGACGTCGAAGGCAATCAGCCCCAGCATTTT
TRBD2 TRBJ2-7 19 TRBV20-1 many CSASLLGLAGVPLIYEQYF TGCAGTGCTAGCCTTCTCGGACTAGCGGGGGTCCCACTCATCTACGAGCAGTACTTC
- TRBJ2-2 8 TRBV7-2 - CCTGELFF TGTTGCACCGGGGAGCTGTTTTTT
TRBD1 TRBJ2-7 15 TRBV5-6 many CASSSILTGSHEQYF TGTGCCAGCAGCTCCATATTGACAGGGAGCCACGAGCAGTACTTC
- TRBJ2-3 17 TRBV4-3 - CASSQVGLARRTDTQYF TGCGCCAGCAGCCAAGTAGGGTTAGCGCGACGCACAGATACGCAGTATTTT
- TRBJ1-5 15 TRBV4-1 many CASSQDGRDNQPQHF TGCGCCAGCAGCCAAGATGGCAGGGACAATCAGCCCCAGCATTTT
- TRBJ2-4 15 TRBV6-6 - CASGAPLGAGDIQYF TGTGCCAGTGGAGCTCCCTTAGGGGCCGGGGACATTCAGTACTTC
- TRBJ2-5 15 TRBV5-1 many CASSEAGTGQETQYF TGCGCCAGCAGCGAGGCCGGGACGGGGCAAGAGACCCAGTACTTC
- TRBJ2-1 13 TRBV5-1 many CASSLVEGGEQFF TGCGCCAGCAGCTTGGTCGAAGGAGGTGAGCAGTTCTTC
- TRBJ2-1 13 TRBV5-1 - CASSLREASEQFF TGCGCCAGCAGCTTGAGGGAAGCTAGTGAGCAGTTCTTC